This note documents a single T cell receptor (beta chain) sequence. Its antigen remains unknown. A read error may account for a junction end that differs from germline. Time point noted: newly diagnosed GD, antithyroid drugs for less than 3 months. RNA isolated from PBMCs was used to make the TCR library. The sample is drawn from a study of regulatory T cells in long-lasting Graves disease. General study results and limits: Reduced TCR diversity was observed in persistent Graves' patients versus newly diagnosed patients.

The TCR beta library used iRepertoire HTBI primers with Arm-PCR amplification of CDR3. TCRdb reprocessed the multiplex PCR reads with MiXCR, giving one entry per CDR3 protein. The sample holds 550,000 to 650,000 distinct CDR3 sequences, about 16% seen once. CDR3 length: 13 amino acids. Germline-derived CDR1 and CDR2 are MNHNS and SASEGT. This same sample was also part of a study on T cells in Graves' hyperthyroidism and ophthalmopathy. This second study notes: RT-PCR in the first round (using the HTBI primer set) targeted the TCR CDR3.

The specimen comprised peripheral blood mononuclear cells (PBMCs), sampled at new diagnosis, from a patient treated with antithyroid drugs. V is TRBV6-1 and J is TRBJ1-1; tentatively, D is TRBD1 (5 bases). The sequence was obtained from a man younger than 30 with Graves disease. The CDR3 is CAGSPRVSSGAFF. Written as DNA, the CDR3 is TGTGCCGGCAGTCCCAGGGTTTCTTCGGGGGCTTTCTTT.